This TCR beta chain was sequenced during a study of control samples from healthy donors and cancer patients. Profiled with immunoSEQ multiplex PCR; TCRdb holds only in-frame clones, not every one. Of 150,000 to 200,000 clones in the sample, approximately 94% were seen once. Remarks on this clone: Its ends do not fully match the called genes, so a read error is possible.

The TCR sequence derives from a woman aged 40 to 55 in good health. The sample comprised blood.

CDR3 in DNA: TGTGCTAGCAGCGCACCAGGATCGACAGGGCTCGAGACCCAGTACTTC. This codes for CASSAPGSTGLETQYF. The chain joins TRBV7-7 to TRBJ2-5, with 7 bases aligning to TRBD1. Germline CDR1 SSHAT, CDR2 FNYEAQ (reference sequence). The CDR3 has 16 amino acids.